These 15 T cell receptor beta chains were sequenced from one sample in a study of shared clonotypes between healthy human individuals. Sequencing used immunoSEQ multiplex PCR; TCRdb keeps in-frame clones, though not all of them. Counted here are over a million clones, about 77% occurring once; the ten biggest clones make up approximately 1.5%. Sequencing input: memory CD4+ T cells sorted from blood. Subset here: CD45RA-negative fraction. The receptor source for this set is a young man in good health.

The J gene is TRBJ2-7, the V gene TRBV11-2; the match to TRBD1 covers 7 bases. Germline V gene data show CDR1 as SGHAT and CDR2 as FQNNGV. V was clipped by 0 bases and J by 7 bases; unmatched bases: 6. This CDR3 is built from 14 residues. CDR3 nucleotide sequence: TGTGCCAGCAGCTTAGACTTTATGACAGGGGAGCAGTACTTC. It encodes CASSLDFMTGEQYF.

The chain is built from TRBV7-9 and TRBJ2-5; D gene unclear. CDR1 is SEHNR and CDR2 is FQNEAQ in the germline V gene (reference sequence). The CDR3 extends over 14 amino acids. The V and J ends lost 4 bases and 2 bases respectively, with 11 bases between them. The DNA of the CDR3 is TGTGCCAGCAGCTCCCCGTCATCGCAAGAGACCCAGTACTTC. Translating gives CASSSPSSQETQYF. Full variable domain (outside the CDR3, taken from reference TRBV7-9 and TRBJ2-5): DTGVSQNPRHKITKRGQNVTFRCDPISEHNRLYWYRQTLGQGPEFLTYFQNEAQLEKSRLLSDRFSAERPKGSFSTLEIQRTEQGDSAMYLCASSSPSSQETQYFGPGTRLLVL.

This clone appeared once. The CDR3 loop reads CASSMGGSTEAFF. In nucleotides, the CDR3 is TGCGCCAGCAGTATGGGGGGTAGCACTGAAGCTTTCTTT. The rearrangement links TRBV10-1 to TRBJ1-1; perhaps TRBD1 as D (5 bases). The CDR3 contains 13 residues. Deletions cut 5 bases from V and 4 bases from J, with 11 bases between. From germline, CDR1 is WNHNN and CDR2 SYGVQD (reference sequence).

The CDR3 loop reads CASSLAERWPTDTQYF. The CDR3 nucleotides are TGTGCCAGCAGCTTAGCGGAGCGGTGGCCCACAGATACGCAGTATTTT. The V call is TRBV7-2, the J call TRBJ2-3; D may be TRBD2 (5 bases). Deletions cut 0 bases from V and 2 bases from J, with 12 bases between. This CDR3 region has 16 residues. Germline CDR1 and CDR2: SGHTA and FQGNSA.

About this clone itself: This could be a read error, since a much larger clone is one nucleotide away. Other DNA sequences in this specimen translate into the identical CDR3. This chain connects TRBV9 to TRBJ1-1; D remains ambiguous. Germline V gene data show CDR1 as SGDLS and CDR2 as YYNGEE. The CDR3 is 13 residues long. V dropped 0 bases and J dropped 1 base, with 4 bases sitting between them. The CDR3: CASSVGRNTEAFF. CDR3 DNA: TGTGCCAGCAGCGTAGGGAGGAACACTGAAGCTTTCTTT.

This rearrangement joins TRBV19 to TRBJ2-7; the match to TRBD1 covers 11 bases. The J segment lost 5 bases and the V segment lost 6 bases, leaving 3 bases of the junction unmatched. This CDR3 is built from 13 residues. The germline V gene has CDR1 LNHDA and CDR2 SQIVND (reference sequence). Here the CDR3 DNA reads TGTGCCAGTAGCAAGGGACAGGGGGACGAGCAGTACTTC. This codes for CASSKGQGDEQYF.

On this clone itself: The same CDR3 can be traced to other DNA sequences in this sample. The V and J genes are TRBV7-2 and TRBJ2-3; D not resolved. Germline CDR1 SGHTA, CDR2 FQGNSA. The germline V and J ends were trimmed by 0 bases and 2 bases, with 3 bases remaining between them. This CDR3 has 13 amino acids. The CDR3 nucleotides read TGTGCCAGCAGCTTAGCGTACACAGATACGCAGTATTTT. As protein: CASSLAYTDTQYF.

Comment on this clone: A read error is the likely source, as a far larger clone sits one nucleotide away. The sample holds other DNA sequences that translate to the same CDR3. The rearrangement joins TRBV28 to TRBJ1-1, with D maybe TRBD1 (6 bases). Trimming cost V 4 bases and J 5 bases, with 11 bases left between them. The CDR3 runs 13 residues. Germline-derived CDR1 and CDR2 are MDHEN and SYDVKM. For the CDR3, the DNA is TGTGCCAGCAGTTACAGGGCTTATACTGAAGCTTTCTTT. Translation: CASSYRAYTEAFF.

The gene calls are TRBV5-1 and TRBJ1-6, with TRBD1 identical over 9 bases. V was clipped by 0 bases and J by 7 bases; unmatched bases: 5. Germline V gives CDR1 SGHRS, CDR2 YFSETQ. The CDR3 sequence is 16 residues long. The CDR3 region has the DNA TGCGCCAGCAGCTTGGGAACAGGGGGCCCGAATTCACCCCTCCACTTT. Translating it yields CASSLGTGGPNSPLHF.

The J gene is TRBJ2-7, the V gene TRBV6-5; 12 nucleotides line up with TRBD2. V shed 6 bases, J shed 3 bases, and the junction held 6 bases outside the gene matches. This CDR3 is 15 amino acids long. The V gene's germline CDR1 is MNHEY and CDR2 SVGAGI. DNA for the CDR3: TGTGCCAGCAGGGGCGCGGGACTAGCGGGCTACGAGCAGTACTTC. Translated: CASRGAGLAGYEQYF.

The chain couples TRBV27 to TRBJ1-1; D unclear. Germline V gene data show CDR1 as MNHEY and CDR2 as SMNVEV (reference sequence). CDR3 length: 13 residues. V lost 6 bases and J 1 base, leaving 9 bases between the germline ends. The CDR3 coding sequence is TGTGCCAGCAGACTGTCTGGGAACACTGAAGCTTTCTTT. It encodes CASRLSGNTEAFF.

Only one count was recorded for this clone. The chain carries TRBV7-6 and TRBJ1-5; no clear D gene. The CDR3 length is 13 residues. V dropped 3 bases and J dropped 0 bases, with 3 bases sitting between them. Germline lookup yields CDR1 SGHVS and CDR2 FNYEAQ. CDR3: CASSFRSNQPQHF. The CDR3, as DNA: TGTGCCAGCAGCTTTCGTAGCAATCAGCCCCAGCATTTT.

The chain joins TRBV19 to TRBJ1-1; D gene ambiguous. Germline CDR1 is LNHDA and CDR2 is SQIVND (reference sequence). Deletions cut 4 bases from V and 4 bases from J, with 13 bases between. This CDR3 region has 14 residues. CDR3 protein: CASSRRDKGTEAFF. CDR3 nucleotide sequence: TGTGCCAGTAGTAGGAGGGATAAGGGCACTGAAGCTTTCTTT. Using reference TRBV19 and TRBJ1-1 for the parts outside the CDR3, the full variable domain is DGGITQSPKYLFRKEGQNVTLSCEQNLNHDAMYWYRQDPGQGLRLIYYSQIVNDFQKGDIAEGYSVSREKKESFPLTVTSAQKNPTAFYLCASSRRDKGTEAFFGQGTRLTVV.

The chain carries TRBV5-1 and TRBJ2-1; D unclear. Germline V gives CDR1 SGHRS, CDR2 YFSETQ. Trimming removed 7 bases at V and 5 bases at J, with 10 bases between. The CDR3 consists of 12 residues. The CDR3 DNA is TGCGCCAGCCGTCCTAAGGACAATGAGCAGTTCTTC. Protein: CASRPKDNEQFF.

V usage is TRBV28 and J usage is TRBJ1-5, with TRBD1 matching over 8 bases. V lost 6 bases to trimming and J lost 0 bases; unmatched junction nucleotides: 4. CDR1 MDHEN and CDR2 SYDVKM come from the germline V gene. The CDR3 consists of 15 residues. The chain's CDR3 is CASRRTGYSNQPQHF. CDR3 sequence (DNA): TGTGCCAGCAGGCGGACAGGGTATAGCAATCAGCCCCAGCATTTT.